This T cell receptor beta chain appears in the sequencing data of a study of blood T cell repertoires in COVID-19. Study-level background: Samples representing acute and convalescent COVID-19 were sourced from the United States, Italy and Spain.

Per the original data handling: Amplifying reference gene primers gave estimates of nucleated cell counts. The method was immunoSEQ multiplex PCR; TCRdb's version includes in-frame clones alone and lacks a portion of them. Clonal size and the V and J genes are those of that table, whereas D and trimming came from the DNA. The data show 470,000 or so clones, 87% seen once. Germline CDR1 KGHSH, CDR2 LQKENI. The ends were cut back, 6 bases at V and 2 bases at J, with 17 bases in the middle. CDR3 length: 16 residues. The clonotype comes from a woman aged 18 to 35 with acute COVID-19. V is TRBV18 and J is TRBJ2-1; possibly TRBD1 for D (9 bases). Material: PBMCs or T cells enriched from blood (not recorded which). The CDR3 bases are TGTGCCAGCTCCCGCGGGGGGACAGGGACCTACAATGAGCAGTTCTTC. Translated: CASSRGGTGTYNEQFF. The complete variable domain, with remaining parts taken from reference TRBV18 and TRBJ2-1, reads NAGVMQNPRHLVRRRGQEARLRCSPMKGHSHVYWYRQLPEEGLKFMVYLQKENIIDESGMPKERFSAEFPKEGPSILRIQQVVRGDSAAYFCASSRGGTGTYNEQFFGPGTRLTVL.